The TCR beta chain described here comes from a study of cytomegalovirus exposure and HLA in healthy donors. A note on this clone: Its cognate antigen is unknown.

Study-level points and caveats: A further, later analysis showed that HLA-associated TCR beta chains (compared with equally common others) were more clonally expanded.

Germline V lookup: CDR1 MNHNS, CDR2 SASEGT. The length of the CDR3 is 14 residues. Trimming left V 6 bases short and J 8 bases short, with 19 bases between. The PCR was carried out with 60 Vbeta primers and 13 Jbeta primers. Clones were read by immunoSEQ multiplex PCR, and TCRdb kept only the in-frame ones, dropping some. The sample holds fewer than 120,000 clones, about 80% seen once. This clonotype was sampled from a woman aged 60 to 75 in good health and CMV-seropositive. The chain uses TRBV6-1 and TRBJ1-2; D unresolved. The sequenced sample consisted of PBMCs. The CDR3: CASSPGYIGHGYTF. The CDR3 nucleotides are TGTGCCAGCAGCCCCGGGTATATAGGCCACGGCTACACCTTC.